This T cell receptor (beta chain) was profiled in a study of regulatory T cells in long-lasting Graves disease. Time point described: persistent/refractory GD, antithyroid drugs over 5 years with positive TRAb. PBMCs provided the RNA from which the TCR library was made. The patients were drawn from one endocrinology department in Xi'an, China. Study results and caveats: Patients with persistent Graves' had lower TCR diversity than newly diagnosed patients. Between persistent patients, roughly 2,600 public clonotypes were shared, exceeding the approximately 900 shared between new patients. TRBV28, TRBJ1-2 and TRBJ2-5 were segments that persistent disease favored.

Researchers made TCR beta libraries by using iRepertoire HTBI primers and running Arm-PCR on CDR3 regions. TCRdb re-called the multiplex PCR reads through MiXCR, storing one row per CDR3 protein. The data show around 460,000 distinct CDR3 sequences, 20% to 25% seen once. Losses at the gene ends were 4 bases for V and 4 bases for J; bases not matched to a gene: 3. CDR3 size: 13 residues. CDR1 SQVTM and CDR2 ANQGSEA come from the germline V gene. For this clonotype: The antigen is not known.

This chain links TRBV29-1 with TRBJ1-4; the match to TRBD1 covers 7 bases. The source material was peripheral blood mononuclear cells (PBMCs), sampled when the disease was refractory, from a patient treated with antithyroid drugs. This receptor was obtained from a female donor with Graves disease. CDR3 coding DNA: TGCAGCGTTGGGACAGGAAATAATGAAAAACTGTTTTTT. Its protein product is CSVGTGNNEKLFF.